The sequence of this TCR beta chain was determined in a study of shared clonotypes between healthy human individuals (TCRdb year 2020). Some background on the complete study: The cohort comprised two women and three men aged 18 to 49 years. Each donor's leukapheresis produced roughly between roughly 0.9 and 8.9 billion PBMCs. To increase sequencing depth and limit assay-specific biases, TCR repertoire library preparation and sequencing were carried out by different laboratories using diverse techniques. To estimate repertoire size and how much clonotype sharing occurs between individuals, the study deeply sequenced the blood TCR repertoires of roughly 5 healthy adults. Per donor, three plates each were used for CD4 naive and CD4 memory, two for CD8 naive, and one for CD8 memory. Results and caveats for the whole study, not just this receptor: Incomplete sequencing was indicated by rarefaction of sorted-subset datasets, despite the large sequencing depth. Naive subsets generally had larger estimated clonotype richness than memory subsets. Only blood was sampled, and tissue TCR repertoires likely differ from those in blood. Because the study included a small number of donors, the genetic and exposure-history diversity represented was limited. Pairwise subsampling indicated that sequencing depth was expected to affect the degree of clonotype sharing among donors. Clonotypes shared by all four sorted-subset donors showed higher generation probabilities than non-shared clonotypes. Sharing across several donors was observed for roughly 5% of naive CD4, over 3% of naive CD8, 2% to 2.5% of memory CD4, and approximately 0.41% of memory CD8 clonotypes.

To note about this clone: Its antigen is currently not known. Base qualities are not at hand, and no much larger clone is one base apart.

Donors were healthy HIV-negative adults with no recently reported acute infections or vaccinations. All donors were Caucasian adults living in Nashville, Tennessee, USA. CD8 memory samples combined magnetically selected CD45RO+ cells with CCR7-negative CD45RA+ effector memory (TemRA) cells. Blood was collected by leukapheresis, and PBMCs were isolated by Ficoll-Histopaque density gradient centrifugation and then cryopreserved in liquid nitrogen vapor phase. Analytical flow cytometry was used to check the purity and quantity of each magnetically sorted T cell population. Genomic DNA was isolated from each sorted fraction and quantified by UV absorbance on a Nanodrop 2000c. Between the V and J ends, shortened by 0 bases and 0 bases respectively, the junction contains 12 bases. Its CDR3 holds 17 amino acids, cysteine through phenylalanine. Only CDR3 DNA is held: 51 bases, read in frame from base 1. The germline V gene gives CDR1 as LGHNA and CDR2 as YNFKEQ.

Using the deep immunoSEQ assay, multiplex PCR amplified TCR CDR3 regions from genomic DNA. Genomic DNA extracted from each cell subset was distributed evenly over all wells of several immunoSEQ 96-well plates, and each plate served as one replicate. Each replicate PCR for sorted subsets received around 200 ng genomic DNA, equal to around 32,000 T cell genomes. The purified libraries were quantified using a Qubit 3.0 fluorometer, sized with a Bioanalyzer 2100, and then quantified again using the KAPA Library Quantification kit. A separate single-read 150-cycle Illumina NextSeq 550 flow cell was used to sequence each immunoSEQ 96-well plate. The study's processing was this. The immunoSEQ output contained only junctional sequences without quality scores, so filtering could not match that applied to full-length reads. Sequences were annotated with PyIR, a Python wrapper for IgBLAST v1.9, using IMGT germline references to assign V/J genes and CDR3. Reads were removed for weak V/J assignments (E-value above 1e-6), missing CDR3, stop codons, out-of-frame junctions, or ambiguous translated residues. A V3J clonotype was defined by an identical inferred V gene, J gene, and CDR3 amino acid sequence. The percentage overlap between two repertoires was calculated by dividing the number of shared unique clonotypes by the size of the smaller repertoire. RTK rarefaction, the Chao1 estimator, and Recon v2.1 estimates of unobserved clonotypes were used to assess repertoire richness. OLGA was used to compute generation probabilities for all TCRbeta clonotypes that the gDNA method yielded from a handful of donors. TCRdb provides this immuneACCESS table in a form limited to in-frame rearrangements. Some clones are lacking; in checked studies, under half of them reflect an unresolved V gene, and why the rest are absent is not known. The DNA gave D and trimming, while V, J and clone size come from that table. The sample yields 600,000 to 750,000 clones; 90% were counted once. The ten biggest clones cover approximately 35% of the sample.

The sequence is built from TRBV4-2 and TRBJ2-4, with no confident D gene call. This TCR was sampled from a young man in good health. Some clones in this sample may be carry-over from other donors' samples. The specimen was memory CD8+ T cells from PBMCs. This specimen's cell subset or site label, interpreted: CD45RO+ cells pooled with CCR7-negative TemRA cells. The CDR3 reads CASSQDGRMSAKNIQYF. The nucleotide sequence is TGTGCCAGCAGCCAAGATGGAAGGATGTCAGCCAAAAACATTCAGTACTTC.